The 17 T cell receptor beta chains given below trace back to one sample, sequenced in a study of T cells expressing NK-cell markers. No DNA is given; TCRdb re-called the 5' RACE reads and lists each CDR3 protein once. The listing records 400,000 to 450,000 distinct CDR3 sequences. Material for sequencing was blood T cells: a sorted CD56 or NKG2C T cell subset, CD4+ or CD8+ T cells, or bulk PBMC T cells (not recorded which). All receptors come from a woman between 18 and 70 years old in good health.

This CDR3 reads CASSHAGTIGETQYF. The J gene is TRBJ2-5, the V gene TRBV5-1; TCRdb's assignment of TRBD2 cannot be checked, as there is no DNA. The V gene's germline CDR1 is SGHRS and CDR2 YFSETQ. The CDR3 spans 15 residues.

This CDR3 reads CASSTSLARNTGELFF. V usage is TRBV6-1 and J usage is TRBJ2-2; TCRdb lists TRBD2, though no DNA is available to test this call. This CDR3 has 16 residues. Germline CDR1 is MNHNS and CDR2 is SASEGT.

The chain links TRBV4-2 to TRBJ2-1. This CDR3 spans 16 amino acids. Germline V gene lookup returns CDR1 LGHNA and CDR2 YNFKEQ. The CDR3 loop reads CASSQDLGDGGNEQFF.

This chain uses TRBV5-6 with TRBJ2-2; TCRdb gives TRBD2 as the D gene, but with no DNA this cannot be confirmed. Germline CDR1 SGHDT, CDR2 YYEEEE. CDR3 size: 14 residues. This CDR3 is CASGREGETGELFF. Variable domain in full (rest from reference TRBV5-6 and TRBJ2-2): DAGVTQSPTHLIKTRGQQVTLRCSPKSGHDTVSWYQQALGQGPQFIFQYYEEEERQRGNFPDRFSGHQFPNYSSELNVNALLLGDSALYLCASGREGETGELFFGEGSRLTVL.

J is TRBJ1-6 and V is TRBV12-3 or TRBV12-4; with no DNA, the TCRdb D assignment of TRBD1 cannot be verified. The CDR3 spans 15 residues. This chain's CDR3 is CASSYATGPNSPLHF.

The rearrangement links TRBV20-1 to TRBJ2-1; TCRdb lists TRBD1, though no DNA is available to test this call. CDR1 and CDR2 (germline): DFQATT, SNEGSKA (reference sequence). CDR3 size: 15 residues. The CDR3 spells CSARDLAGGLDEQFF.

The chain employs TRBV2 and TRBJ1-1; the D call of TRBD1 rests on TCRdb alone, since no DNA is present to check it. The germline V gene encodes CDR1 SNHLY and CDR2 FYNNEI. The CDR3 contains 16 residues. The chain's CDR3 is CASSENPGTGDTEAFF.

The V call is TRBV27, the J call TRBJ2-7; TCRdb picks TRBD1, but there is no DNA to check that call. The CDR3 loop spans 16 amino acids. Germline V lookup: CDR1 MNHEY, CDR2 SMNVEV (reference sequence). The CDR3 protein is CASNPLSGTATYEQYF.

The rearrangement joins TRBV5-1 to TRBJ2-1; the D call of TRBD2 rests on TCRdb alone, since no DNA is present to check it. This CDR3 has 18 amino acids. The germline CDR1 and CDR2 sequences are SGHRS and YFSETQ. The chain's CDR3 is CASSLPSGGIYSYNEQFF.

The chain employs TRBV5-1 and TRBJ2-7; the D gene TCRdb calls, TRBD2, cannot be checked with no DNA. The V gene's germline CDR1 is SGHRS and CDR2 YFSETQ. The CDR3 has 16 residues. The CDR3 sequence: CASSLSPAAGVSEQYF.

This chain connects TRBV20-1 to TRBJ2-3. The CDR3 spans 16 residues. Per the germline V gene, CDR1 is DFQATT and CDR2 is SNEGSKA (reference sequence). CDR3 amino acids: CSARDRVAEFTDTQYF.

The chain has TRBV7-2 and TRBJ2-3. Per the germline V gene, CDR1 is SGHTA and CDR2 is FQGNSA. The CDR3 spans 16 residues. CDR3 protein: CASSLAGVSIPDTQYF. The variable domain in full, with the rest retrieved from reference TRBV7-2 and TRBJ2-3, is GAGVSQSPSNKVTEKGKDVELRCDPISGHTALYWYRQSLGQGLEFLIYFQGNSAPDKSGLPSDRFSAERTGGSVSTLTIQRTQQEDSAVYLCASSLAGVSIPDTQYFGPGTRLTVL.

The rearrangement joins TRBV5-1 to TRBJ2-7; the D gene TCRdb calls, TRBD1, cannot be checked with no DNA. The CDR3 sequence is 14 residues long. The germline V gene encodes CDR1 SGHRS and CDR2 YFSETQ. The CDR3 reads CASSFSGARDEQYF.

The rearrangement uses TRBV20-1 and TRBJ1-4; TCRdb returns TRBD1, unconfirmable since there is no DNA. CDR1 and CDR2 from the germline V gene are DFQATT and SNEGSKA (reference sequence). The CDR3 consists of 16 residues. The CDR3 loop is CSARSYGARTNEKLFF.

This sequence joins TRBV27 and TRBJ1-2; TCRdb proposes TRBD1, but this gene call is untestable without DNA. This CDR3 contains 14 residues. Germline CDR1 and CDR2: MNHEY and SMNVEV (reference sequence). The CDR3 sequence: CASSFSRVNYGYTF.

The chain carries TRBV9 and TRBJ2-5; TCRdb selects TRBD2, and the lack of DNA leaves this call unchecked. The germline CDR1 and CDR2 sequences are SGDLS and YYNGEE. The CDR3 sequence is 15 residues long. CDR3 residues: CASSASPRTQETQYF.

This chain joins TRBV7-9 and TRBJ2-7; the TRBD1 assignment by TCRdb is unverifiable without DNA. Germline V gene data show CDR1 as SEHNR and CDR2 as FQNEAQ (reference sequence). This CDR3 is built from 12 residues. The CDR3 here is CASGPQGYEQYF. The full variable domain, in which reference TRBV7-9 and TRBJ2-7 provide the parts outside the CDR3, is DTGVSQNPRHKITKRGQNVTFRCDPISEHNRLYWYRQTLGQGPEFLTYFQNEAQLEKSRLLSDRFSAERPKGSFSTLEIQRTEQGDSAMYLCASGPQGYEQYFGPGTRLTVT.